Below, 2 T cell receptor beta chains from the same sample are listed, as sequenced in a study of T cell responses to AZD1222 COVID-19 vaccine. Sequencing was performed with immunoSEQ multiplex PCR; in TCRdb, only in-frame clones are kept and a portion is missing. The sample shows some 140,000 clones, around 90% of them seen only once. The source was peripheral blood, collected on day 0 of AZD1222 vaccination. All receptors come from an adult in good health.

The chain combines TRBV7-6 with TRBJ1-1, with 8 bases that match TRBD1. Germline CDR1 is SGHVS and CDR2 is FNYEAQ. CDR3 length: 15 residues. J gave up 5 bases and V 6 bases, and 11 bases lay outside the gene matches. The CDR3 DNA follows: TGTGCCAGCAGTTTAACAACAGGGGGGCGTACTGAAGCTTTCTTT. Its protein is CASSLTTGGRTEAFF.

V gene TRBV5-1 combines with J gene TRBJ1-2, with 8 bases that match TRBD1. V dropped 4 bases and J dropped 2; count of bases not matched to a gene: 13. CDR1 is SGHRS and CDR2 is YFSETQ in the germline V gene. This CDR3 has 17 residues. CDR3 region: CASSQSRDRLSNYGYTF. CDR3 in DNA: TGCGCCAGCAGCCAGTCCCGGGACAGGTTGTCGAACTATGGCTACACCTTC.